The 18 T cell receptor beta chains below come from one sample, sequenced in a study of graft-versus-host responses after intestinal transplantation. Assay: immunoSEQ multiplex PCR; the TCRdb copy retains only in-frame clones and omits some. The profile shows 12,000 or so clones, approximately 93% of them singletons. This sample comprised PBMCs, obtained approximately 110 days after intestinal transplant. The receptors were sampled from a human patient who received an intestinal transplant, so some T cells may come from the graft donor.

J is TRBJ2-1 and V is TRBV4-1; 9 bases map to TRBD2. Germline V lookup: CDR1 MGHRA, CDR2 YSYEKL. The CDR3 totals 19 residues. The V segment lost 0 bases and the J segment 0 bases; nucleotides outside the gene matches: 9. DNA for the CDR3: TGCGCCAGCAGCCAAGACCCCTTTGAGCGGGAGGTCTCCTACAATGAGCAGTTCTTC. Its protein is CASSQDPFEREVSYNEQFF.

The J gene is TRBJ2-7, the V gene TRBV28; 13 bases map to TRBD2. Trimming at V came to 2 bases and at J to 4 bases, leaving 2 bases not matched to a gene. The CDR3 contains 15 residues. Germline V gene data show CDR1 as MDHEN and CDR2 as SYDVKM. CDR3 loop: CASSLGLAGAYEQYF. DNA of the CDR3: TGTGCCAGCAGTTTAGGACTAGCGGGAGCTTACGAGCAGTACTTC. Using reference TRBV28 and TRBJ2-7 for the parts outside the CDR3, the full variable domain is DVKVTQSSRYLVKRTGEKVFLECVQDMDHENMFWYRQDPGLGLRLIYFSYDVKMKEKGDIPEGYSVSREKKERFSLILESASTNQTSMYLCASSLGLAGAYEQYFGPGTRLTVT.

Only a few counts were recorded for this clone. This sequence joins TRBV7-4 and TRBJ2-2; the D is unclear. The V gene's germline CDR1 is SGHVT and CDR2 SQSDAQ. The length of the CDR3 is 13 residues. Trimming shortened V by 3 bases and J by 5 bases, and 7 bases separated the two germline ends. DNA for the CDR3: TGTGCCAGCAGCTTTGGGCAAACCGGGGAGCTGTTTTTT. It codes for CASSFGQTGELFF.

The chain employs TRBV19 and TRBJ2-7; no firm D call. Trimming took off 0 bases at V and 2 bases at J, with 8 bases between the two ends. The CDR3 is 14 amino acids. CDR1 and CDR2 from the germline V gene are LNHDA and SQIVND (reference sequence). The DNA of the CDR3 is TGTGCCAGTAGTATAGATTCTAAAACCTACGAGCAGTACTTC. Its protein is CASSIDSKTYEQYF. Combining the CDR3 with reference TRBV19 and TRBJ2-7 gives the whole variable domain DGGITQSPKYLFRKEGQNVTLSCEQNLNHDAMYWYRQDPGQGLRLIYYSQIVNDFQKGDIAEGYSVSREKKESFPLTVTSAQKNPTAFYLCASSIDSKTYEQYFGPGTRLTVT.

CDR3 coding DNA: TGTGCCATCAGTGAGGCTAGCGGGAGCGAGCAGTACTTC. Protein: CAISEASGSEQYF. The chain couples TRBV10-3 to TRBJ2-7; TRBD2 matches 10 bases. V trimming: 2 bases; J trimming: 6 bases; junction bases outside the gene matches: 1. CDR1 ENHRY and CDR2 SYGVKD come from the germline V gene. This CDR3 has 13 residues.

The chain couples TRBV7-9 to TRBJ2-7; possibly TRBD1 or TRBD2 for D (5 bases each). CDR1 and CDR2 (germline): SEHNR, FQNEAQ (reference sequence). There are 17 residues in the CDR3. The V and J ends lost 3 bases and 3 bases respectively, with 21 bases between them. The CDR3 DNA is TGTGCCAGCAGCTTTTCGTGGCCGGGACGTTCGAACTACGAGCAGTACTTC. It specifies CASSFSWPGRSNYEQYF.

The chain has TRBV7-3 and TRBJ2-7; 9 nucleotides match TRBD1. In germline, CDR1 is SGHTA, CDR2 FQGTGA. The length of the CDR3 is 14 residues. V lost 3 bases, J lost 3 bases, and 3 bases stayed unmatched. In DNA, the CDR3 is TGTGCCAGCAGCTTGGGACAGGGAGACTACGAGCAGTACTTC. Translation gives CASSLGQGDYEQYF.

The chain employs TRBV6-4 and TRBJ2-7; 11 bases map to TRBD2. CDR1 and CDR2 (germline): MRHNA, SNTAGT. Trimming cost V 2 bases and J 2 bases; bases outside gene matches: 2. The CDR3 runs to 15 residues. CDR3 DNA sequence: TGTGCCAGCAGTGACACTAGCGGGGGCACCTACGAGCAGTACTTC. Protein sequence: CASSDTSGGTYEQYF.

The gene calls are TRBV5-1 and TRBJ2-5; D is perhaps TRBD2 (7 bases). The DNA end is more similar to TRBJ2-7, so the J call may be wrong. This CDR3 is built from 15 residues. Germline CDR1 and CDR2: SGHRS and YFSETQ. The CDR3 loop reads CASSSRGGGPYEQYF. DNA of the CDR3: TGCGCCAGCAGCTCCCGAGGGGGGGGGCCCTACGAGCAGTACTTC.

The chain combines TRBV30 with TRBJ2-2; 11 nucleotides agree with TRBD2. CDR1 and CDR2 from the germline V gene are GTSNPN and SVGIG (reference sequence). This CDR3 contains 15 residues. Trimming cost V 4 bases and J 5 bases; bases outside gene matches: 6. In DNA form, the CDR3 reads TGTGCCTGGAAAATCCTAGCGGGAGGAACCGGGGAGCTGTTTTTT. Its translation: CAWKILAGGTGELFF.

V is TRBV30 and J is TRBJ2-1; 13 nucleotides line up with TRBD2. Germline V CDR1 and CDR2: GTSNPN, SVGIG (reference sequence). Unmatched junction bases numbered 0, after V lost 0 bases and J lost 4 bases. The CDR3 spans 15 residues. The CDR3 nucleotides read TGTGCCTGGAGTGTACTAGCGGGAGGGTACAATGAGCAGTTCTTC. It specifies CAWSVLAGGYNEQFF.

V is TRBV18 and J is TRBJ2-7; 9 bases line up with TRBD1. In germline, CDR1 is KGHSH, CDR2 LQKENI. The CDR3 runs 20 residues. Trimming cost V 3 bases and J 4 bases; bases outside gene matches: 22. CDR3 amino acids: CASSPRSHLEQGAYDYEQYF. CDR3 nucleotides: TGTGCCAGCTCACCTAGATCCCACTTGGAACAGGGGGCCTACGATTACGAGCAGTACTTC.

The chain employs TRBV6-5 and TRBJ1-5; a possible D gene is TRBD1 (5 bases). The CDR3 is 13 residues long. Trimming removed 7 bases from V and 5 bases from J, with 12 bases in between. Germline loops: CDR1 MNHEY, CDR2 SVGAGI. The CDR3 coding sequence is TGTGCCAGCAACACGGACACGGATCAGCCCCAGCATTTT. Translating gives CASNTDTDQPQHF.

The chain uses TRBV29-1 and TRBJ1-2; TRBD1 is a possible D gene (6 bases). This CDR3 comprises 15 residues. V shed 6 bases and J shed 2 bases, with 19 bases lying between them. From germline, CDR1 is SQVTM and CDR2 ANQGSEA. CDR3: CSVEQLQGQNYGYTF. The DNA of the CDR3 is TGCAGCGTCGAACAATTACAGGGCCAGAACTATGGCTACACCTTC.

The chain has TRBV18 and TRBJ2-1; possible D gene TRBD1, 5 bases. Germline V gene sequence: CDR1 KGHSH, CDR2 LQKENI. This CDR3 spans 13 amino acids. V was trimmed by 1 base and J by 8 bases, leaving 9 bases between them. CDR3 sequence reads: CASSPQSGYEQFF. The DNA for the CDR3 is TGTGCCAGCTCACCACAATCAGGGTATGAGCAGTTCTTC.

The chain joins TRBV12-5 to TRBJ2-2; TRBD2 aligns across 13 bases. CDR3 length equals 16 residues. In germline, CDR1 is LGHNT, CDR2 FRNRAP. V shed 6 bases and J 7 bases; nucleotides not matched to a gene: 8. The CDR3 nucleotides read TGTGCTAGTGGCCTCGGACTAGCGGGAGTGGTCGGGGAGCTGTTTTTT. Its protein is CASGLGLAGVVGELFF. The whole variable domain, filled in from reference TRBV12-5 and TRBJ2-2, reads DARVTQTPRHKVTEMGQEVTMRCQPILGHNTVFWYRQTMMQGLELLAYFRNRAPLDDSGMPKDRFSAEMPDATLATLKIQPSEPRDSAVYFCASGLGLAGVVGELFFGEGSRLTVL.

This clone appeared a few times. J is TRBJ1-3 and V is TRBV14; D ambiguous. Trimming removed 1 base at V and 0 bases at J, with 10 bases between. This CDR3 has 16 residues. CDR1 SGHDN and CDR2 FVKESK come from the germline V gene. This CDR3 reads CASSQAAGYSGNTIYF. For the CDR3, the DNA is TGTGCCAGCAGCCAAGCGGCGGGCTACTCTGGAAACACCATATATTTT. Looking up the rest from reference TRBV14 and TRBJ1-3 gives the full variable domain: EAGVTQFPSHSVIEKGQTVTLRCDPISGHDNLYWYRRVMGKEIKFLLHFVKESKQDESGMPNNRFLAERTGGTYSTLKVQPAELEDSGVYFCASSQAAGYSGNTIYFGEGSWLTVV.

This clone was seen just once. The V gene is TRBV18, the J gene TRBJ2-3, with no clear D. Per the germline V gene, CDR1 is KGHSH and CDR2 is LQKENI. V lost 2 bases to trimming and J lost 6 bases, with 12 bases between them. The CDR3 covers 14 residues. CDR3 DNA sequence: TGTGCCAGCTCACCAGATCGGGCTCGGGATACGCAGTATTTT. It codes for CASSPDRARDTQYF. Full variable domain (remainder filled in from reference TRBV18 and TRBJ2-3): NAGVMQNPRHLVRRRGQEARLRCSPMKGHSHVYWYRQLPEEGLKFMVYLQKENIIDESGMPKERFSAEFPKEGPSILRIQQVVRGDSAAYFCASSPDRARDTQYFGPGTRLTVL.